This T cell receptor beta chain was sequenced for a study of beta chain features in type 1 diabetes. General study findings and limits: Shorter TCRB CDR3s, moderately but significantly so, were found in Type 1 diabetes patients in all four CD4+ subsets.

This clone turned up a few times. Its antigen is currently unknown. Other DNA sequences in this specimen translate into the identical CDR3. Isolation of CD4+ naive, central memory, regulatory and stem cell-like memory cells was achieved by sorting via CD45RO/CCR7/CD25/CD127/CD95/CD27. As every portion of the isolated RNA was reverse transcribed, the sequencing read expressed TCRB transcripts. Repertoires were generated with immunoSEQ multiplex PCR, while TCRdb's copy carries only in-frame clones and drops some. The data contain 860,000 or so clones, roughly a sixth of them seen just once; the ten biggest clones take up 0.02% to 0.025%. Germline V lookup: CDR1 SGDLS, CDR2 YYNGEE. V lost 9 bases and J 4 bases, leaving 3 bases between the germline ends. The CDR3 is made up of 9 amino acids.

Sequenced: naive CD4+ T cells from blood. The chain joins TRBV9 to TRBJ2-3; D gene uncertain. The sequence was collected from a woman between 18 and 30 years old in good health. DNA for the CDR3: TGTGCCACGTCAGATACGCAGTATTTT. Translation: CATSDTQYF.